This T cell receptor beta chain was sequenced during a study of T cell responses to AZD1222 COVID-19 vaccine. TCRdb keeps only in-frame clones here, not all; method: immunoSEQ multiplex PCR. The sample has tens of thousands of clones; 86% are singletons. This CDR3 is built from 15 residues. Germline CDR1 reads SNHLY; CDR2 reads FYNNEI. V lost 6 bases and J lost 10; bases outside the gene matches: 14. The material sequenced was peripheral blood, taken on day 0 of AZD1222 vaccination. The clonotype was recovered from an adult in good health. The chain carries TRBV2 and TRBJ2-1, with TRBD2 identical over 8 bases. The CDR3 coding sequence is TGTGCCAGCAGCGGGTCGGGGGGGGCGGATCGGGAGCAGTTCTTC. Residues: CASSGSGGADREQFF. The entire variable domain, with the rest obtained from reference TRBV2 and TRBJ2-1, is as follows: EPEVTQTPSHQVTQMGQEVILRCVPISNHLYFYWYRQILGQKVEFLVSFYNNEISEKSEIFDDQFSVERPDGSNFTLKIRSTKLEDSAMYFCASSGSGGADREQFFGPGTRLTVL.